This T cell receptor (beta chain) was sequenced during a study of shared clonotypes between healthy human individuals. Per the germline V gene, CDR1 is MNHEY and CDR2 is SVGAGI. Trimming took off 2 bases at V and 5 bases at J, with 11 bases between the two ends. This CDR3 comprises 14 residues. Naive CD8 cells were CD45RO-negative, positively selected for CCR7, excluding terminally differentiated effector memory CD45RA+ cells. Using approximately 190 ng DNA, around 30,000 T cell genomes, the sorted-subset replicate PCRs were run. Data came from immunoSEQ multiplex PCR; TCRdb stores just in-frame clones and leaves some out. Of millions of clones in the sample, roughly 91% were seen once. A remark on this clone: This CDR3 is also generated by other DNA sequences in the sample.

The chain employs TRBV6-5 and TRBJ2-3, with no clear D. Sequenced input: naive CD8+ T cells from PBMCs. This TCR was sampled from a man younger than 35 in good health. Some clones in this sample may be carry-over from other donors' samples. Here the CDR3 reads CASSYGLVGDTQYF. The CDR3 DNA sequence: TGTGCCAGCAGTTACGGCCTAGTAGGAGATACGCAGTATTTT.